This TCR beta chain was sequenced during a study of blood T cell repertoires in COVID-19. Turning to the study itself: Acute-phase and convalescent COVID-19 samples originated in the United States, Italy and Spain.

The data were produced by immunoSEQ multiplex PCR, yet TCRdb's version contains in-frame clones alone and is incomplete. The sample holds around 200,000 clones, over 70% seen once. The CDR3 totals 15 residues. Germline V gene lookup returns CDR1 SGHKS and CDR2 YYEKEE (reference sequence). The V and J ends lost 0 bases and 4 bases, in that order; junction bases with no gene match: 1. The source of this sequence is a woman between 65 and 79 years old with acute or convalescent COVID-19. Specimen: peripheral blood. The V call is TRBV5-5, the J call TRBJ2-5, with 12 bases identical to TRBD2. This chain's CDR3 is CASSLELAGGETQYF. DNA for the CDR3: TGTGCCAGCAGCTTGGAACTAGCGGGGGGAGAGACCCAGTACTTC.